This is a list of T cell receptor beta chains from one sample in a study of PD-L1 blockade in urothelial cancer. The repertoire was sequenced with immunoSEQ multiplex PCR; TCRdb's copy has only in-frame clones and lacks some. The repertoire consists of about 70,000 clones, with 80% to 85% occurring once and the leading ten covering about 4.5%. The sample was PBMCs, taken around atezolizumab (anti-PD-L1) treatment. The receptors were sampled from a man aged 65-85 years with urothelial cancer. The CDR3 runs from the conserved cysteine through the conserved F or W. D genes are given only for firm matches. A row's size may be missing; if present it is once, few, many or a size class.

CDR3 length | J gene | V gene | D gene | clone size | CDR3 DNA | CDR3 protein
15 | TRBJ2-2 | TRBV7-7 | . | . | TGTGCCAGCAGCCCGGGACTCTCGAACACCGGGGAGCTGTTTTTT | CASSPGLSNTGELFF
13 | TRBJ1-5 | TRBV10-3 | . | few | TGTGCCATCAGCGCCGGACTCAATCAGCCCCAGCATTTT | CAISAGLNQPQHF
15 | TRBJ2-7 | TRBV6-5 | TRBD2 | . | TGTGCCAGCAGTTACGCTAGCGGGGGAACCTACGAGCAGTACTTC | CASSYASGGTYEQYF
14 | TRBJ1-2 | TRBV10-3 | . | . | TGTGCCATCAGTGGGGCAGGGGATTACTATGGCTACACCTTC | CAISGAGDYYGYTF
13 | TRBJ2-7 | TRBV9 | . | . | TGTGCCAGCAGCGGTAGCGGTTCCTACGAGCAGTACTTC | CASSGSGSYEQYF
17 | TRBJ2-5 | TRBV5-1 | TRBD1 | . | TGCGCCAGCAGCCTTAACCAATGGACAGGGAAGGGGGAGACCCAGTACTTC | CASSLNQWTGKGETQYF
13 | TRBJ2-7 | TRBV7-8 | TRBD2 | once | TGTGGACTAGCGGGGGAGGACTCCTACGAGCAGTACTTC | CGLAGEDSYEQYF
17 | TRBJ1-2 | TRBV5-6 | TRBD1 | . | TGTGCCAGCAGCCGGCAATGGGACAGGGGAGTTGTGGATGGCTACACCTTC | CASSRQWDRGVVDGYTF
13 | TRBJ2-7 | TRBV5-1 | . | . | TGCGCCACCGCGCCCTCCTCCTCCTACGAGCAGTACTTC | CATAPSSSYEQYF
18 | TRBJ2-1 | TRBV27 | . | . | TGTGCCAGCAGTTTCTCCCTCCCCGGACAGAGACTTAACAATGAGCAGTTCTTC | CASSFSLPGQRLNNEQFF
12 | TRBJ2-1 | TRBV29-1 | . | . | TGCAGCGCCAGGGGTTACGACAATGAGCAGTTCTTC | CSARGYDNEQFF
14 | TRBJ2-5 | TRBV7-9 | . | . | TGTGCCAGCAGCGCCAGGGAGGGGGGAGAGACCCAGTACTTC | CASSAREGGETQYF
15 | TRBJ2-7 | TRBV6-1 | TRBD1 | . | TGTGCCAGCAGTGAAGTGGGGACAGGGGTCTCCGAGCAGTACTTC | CASSEVGTGVSEQYF
14 | TRBJ1-2 | TRBV2 | . | . | TGTGCCAGCAGTGGCCCAGGGCCTGGCTATGGCTACACCTTC | CASSGPGPGYGYTF
15 | TRBJ2-7 | TRBV18 | . | . | TGTGCCAGCTCACCCGGGGCAGGGGTACTCTACGAGCAGTACTTC | CASSPGAGVLYEQYF
18 | TRBJ2-2 | TRBV5-1 | . | . | TGCGCCAGCAGCTTGCTCCCACTAGGGGGTGGAGGCACCGGGGAGCTGTTTTTT | CASSLLPLGGGGTGELFF
15 | TRBJ2-1 | TRBV29-1 | . | . | TGCAGCGTTGAATCCCCGGACAGCTCCTACAATGAGCAGTTCTTC | CSVESPDSSYNEQFF
15 | TRBJ2-7 | TRBV5-1 | TRBD2 | . | TGCGCCAGCAGCTTGGAGGCTAGCGGGGACCTCGAGCAGTACTTC | CASSLEASGDLEQYF
13 | TRBJ1-2 | TRBV7-2 | TRBD1 | . | TGTGCCAGCAGCTTCCGACAGGGGGGTAGCTACACCTTC | CASSFRQGGSYTF
14 | TRBJ1-5 | TRBV6-4 | . | . | TGTGCCAGCAGTGACAGCCATAGCAATCAGCCCCAGCATTTT | CASSDSHSNQPQHF